Shown below are 14 T cell receptor beta chains from a single sample sequenced in a study of T cell clonality in common variable immunodeficiency. The study, taken as a whole, reports: Fewer deletions and N-nucleotide insertions were reportedly seen in common variable immunodeficiency TCR beta sequences.

Clones were read by immunoSEQ multiplex PCR, and TCRdb kept only the in-frame ones, dropping some. The profile covers some 11,000 clones, none occurring a single time. Their recognized antigens are unknown. The sample was peripheral blood mononuclear cells. The receptors come from a human donor with common variable immunodeficiency.

As to this clone: The CDR3 is cut off 3 residues early in the read; its end comes from the germline J gene. The V call is TRBV30, the J call TRBJ1-6, with TRBD1 matching 7 bases. CDR3 size: 14 residues. Germline loops: CDR1 GTSNPN, CDR2 SVGIG (reference sequence). Trimming cost V 4 bases and J 7 bases; bases outside gene matches: 7. The CDR3 spells CAWKAQGGNSPLHF. The CDR3 bases that were read are TGTGCCTGGAAAGCTCAGGGGGGAAATTCACCC.

As to this clone: The read ends 3 residues shy of where the CDR3 ends; the end is completed using the germline J gene. This chain joins TRBV7-7 and TRBJ2-5; D is possibly TRBD2 (5 bases). This CDR3 has 16 residues. V lost 0 bases and J lost 0, with 11 bases in between. In germline, CDR1 is SSHAT, CDR2 FNYEAQ (reference sequence). The CDR3 bases that were read are TGTGCCAGCAGCTTAGCTCCTAGCCCGTACCAAGAGACC. Protein: CASSLAPSPYQET. The entire CDR3 is CASSLAPSPYQETQYF. The full variable domain, rest sourced from reference TRBV7-7 and TRBJ2-5, is GAGVSQSPRYKVTKRGQDVTLRCDPISSHATLYWYQQALGQGPEFLTYFNYEAQPDKSGLPSDRFSAERPEGSISTLTIQRTEQRDSAMYRCASSLAPSPYQETQYFGPGTRLLVL.

A few counts support this clone. The read ends 3 residues before the CDR3 terminus; that terminus is restored from the germline J gene. The chain has TRBV2 and TRBJ1-4, with 9 nucleotides matching TRBD1. CDR3 length: 16 amino acids. V trimming: 8 bases; J trimming: 0 bases; junction bases outside the gene matches: 7. Per the germline V gene, CDR1 is SNHLY and CDR2 is FYNNEI. Partial CDR3 DNA: TGTGCCAGCGGGGGACAGGGTCTTGCAACTAATGAAAAA. Protein sequence: CASGGQGLATNEK. The full CDR3 protein is CASGGQGLATNEKLFF.

A remark on this clone: The CDR3 end falls 3 residues outside the read, so it is completed with the germline J gene. The chain links TRBV19 to TRBJ1-5; TRBD1 matches 8 bases. J lost 3 bases, V lost 10 bases, and 11 bases had no gene match. Germline V gene data show CDR1 as LNHDA and CDR2 as SQIVND (reference sequence). This CDR3 has 15 residues. This chain's CDR3 is CATLDRGQHNQPQHF. The CDR3 bases that were read are TGTGCCACCCTTGACAGGGGCCAACACAATCAGCCC.

In its sample, this clone was seen a few times. The read ends 3 residues before the CDR3 terminus; that terminus is restored from the germline J gene. This sequence joins TRBV7-6 and TRBJ1-1, with unresolved D. This CDR3 comprises 16 residues. Between the trimmed V and J ends, which lost 0 bases and 4 bases, there was a span of 15 bases. The germline V gene encodes CDR1 SGHVS and CDR2 FNYEAQ. The CDR3 sequence: CASSLAPSPGSTEAFF. CDR3 DNA, as far as it was read: TGTGCCAGCAGCTTAGCCCCCTCCCCGGGGTCCACTGAA.

Notes on this clone: The read ends 3 residues before the CDR3 terminus; that terminus is restored from the germline J gene. V is TRBV5-5 and J is TRBJ1-2; D is unclear. Germline assignment: CDR1 SGHKS and CDR2 YYEKEE (reference sequence). V shed 0 bases and J shed 4 bases, with 10 bases lying between them. The CDR3 consists of 14 residues. The covered CDR3 bases are TGTGCCAGCAGCTTGGTTCGGGCGGGCTATGGC. Its translation: CASSLVRAGYG. The entire CDR3 reads CASSLVRAGYGYTF. Variable domain in full (rest from reference TRBV5-5 and TRBJ1-2): DAGVTQSPTHLIKTRGQQVTLRCSPISGHKSVSWYQQVLGQGPQFIFQYYEKEERGRGNFPDRFSARQFPNYSSELNVNALLLGDSALYLCASSLVRAGYGYTFGSGTRLTVV.

With respect to this clone: Coverage ceases 3 residues before the CDR3 finishes, and the germline J gene fills in the end. The rearrangement uses TRBV19 and TRBJ1-6, with 9 bases identical to TRBD1. The CDR3 has 13 residues. In germline, CDR1 is LNHDA, CDR2 SQIVND (reference sequence). The junction had 5 bases not matched to a gene; V was cut back by 9 bases and J by 8 bases. The CDR3 sequence: CASWDRADSPLHF. CDR3 DNA, as far as it was read: TGTGCCAGCTGGGACAGGGCCGATTCACCC.

Worth noting for this clone: Coverage ceases 3 residues before the CDR3 finishes, and the germline J gene fills in the end. This sequence joins TRBV6-2 or TRBV6-3 and TRBJ2-7; weak D call: TRBD2 (6 bases). V was pared by 4 bases and J by 5 bases, with 18 bases between. The CDR3 consists of 15 residues. Germline CDR1 MNHEY, CDR2 SVGEGT. The DNA read from the CDR3 is TGTGCCAGCAGTTGGCTGGGACTCAAAACCCACGAG. Translating it yields CASSWLGLKTHE. The CDR3 reads in full as CASSWLGLKTHEQYF.

This clone was detected only a few times. CDR3 sequence reads: CASSEAIPGGAQYF. CDR3 DNA, as far as it was read: TGTGCCAGCAGTGAAGCGATCCCAGGGGGTGCG. The rearrangement uses TRBV6-1 and TRBJ2-3, with TRBD1 matching 7 bases. The read ends 3 residues early relative to the CDR3; the germline J gene fills the gap. The CDR3 runs to 14 residues. Germline V lookup: CDR1 MNHNS, CDR2 SASEGT.

A few counts support this clone. The observed sequence ends 3 residues before the CDR3 terminus, with the missing tail filled in from the germline J gene. The rearrangement uses TRBV6-2 or TRBV6-3 and TRBJ2-3; D is unresolved. Per the germline V gene, CDR1 is MNHEY and CDR2 is SVGEGT. The CDR3 spans 10 residues. CDR3 bases read: TGTGCCAGCAGTGCAGAAGCG. It specifies CASSAEA. The entire CDR3 protein is CASSAEAQYF.

This clone was counted a few times. The read terminates 3 residues ahead of where the CDR3 ends, so the germline J gene completes it. V gene TRBV7-6 combines with J gene TRBJ1-6; D unclear. This CDR3 region has 14 residues. Germline V gene sequence: CDR1 SGHVS, CDR2 FNYEAQ. The ends were cut back, 1 base at V and 10 bases at J, with 11 bases in the middle. CDR3 DNA, as far as it was read: TGTGCCAGCAGCTTAGGTCTAGTCGACTCACCC. It yields the protein CASSLGLVDSP. The complete CDR3 sequence is CASSLGLVDSPLHF.

A few counts support this clone. The read terminates 3 residues ahead of where the CDR3 ends, so the germline J gene completes it. V and J are TRBV7-3 and TRBJ2-7; TRBD2 aligns across 7 bases. In germline, CDR1 is SGHTA, CDR2 FQGTGA. The CDR3 loop spans 15 amino acids. The V gene end was trimmed by 0 bases and the J gene end by 2 bases; junction bases not matched to a gene: 4. The CDR3 spells CASSLTGRTTYEQYF. CDR3 DNA, as far as it was read: TGTGCCAGCAGCTTAACCGGGAGGACTACCTACGAG.

As regards this clone: The read terminates 3 residues before the CDR3 end, so the remaining end is supplied by the germline J gene. The genes are TRBV19 and TRBJ2-5; tentatively, D is TRBD1 or TRBD2 (5 bases each). The CDR3 covers 14 residues. Germline CDR1 reads LNHDA; CDR2 reads SQIVND (reference sequence). V lost 4 bases and J lost 5, with 14 bases in between. The CDR3 spells CASSNQGREETQYF. The CDR3 bases that were read are TGTGCCAGTAGTAATCAAGGCAGGGAGGAGACC.

By share, this clone counts as medium-sized. The read gets to within 3 residues of the CDR3 end, and the germline J gene fills in the rest. The chain couples TRBV20-1 to TRBJ1-2, with D possibly being TRBD1 (6 bases). CDR1 is DFQATT and CDR2 is SNEGSKA in the germline V gene (reference sequence). The CDR3 length is 13 residues. The CDR3 DNA, read in part, is TGCAGTGCTAGAGAAGTTCAGGGGATGCGC. Residues: CSAREVQGMR. From start to end, the CDR3 is CSAREVQGMRYTF.